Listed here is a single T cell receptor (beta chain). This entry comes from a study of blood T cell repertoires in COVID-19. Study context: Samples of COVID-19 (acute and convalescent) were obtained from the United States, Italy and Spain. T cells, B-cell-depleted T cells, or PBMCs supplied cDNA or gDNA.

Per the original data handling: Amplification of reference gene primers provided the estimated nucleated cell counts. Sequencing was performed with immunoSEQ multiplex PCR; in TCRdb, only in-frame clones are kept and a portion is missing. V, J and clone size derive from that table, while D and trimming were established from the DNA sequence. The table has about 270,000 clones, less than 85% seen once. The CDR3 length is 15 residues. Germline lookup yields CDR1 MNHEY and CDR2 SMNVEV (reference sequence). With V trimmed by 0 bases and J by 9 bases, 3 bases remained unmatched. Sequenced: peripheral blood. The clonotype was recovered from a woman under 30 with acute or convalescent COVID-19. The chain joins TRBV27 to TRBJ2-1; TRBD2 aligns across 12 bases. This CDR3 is CASSLSGLAGIEQFF. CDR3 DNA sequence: TGTGCCAGCAGTTTATCGGGACTAGCGGGTATTGAGCAGTTCTTC.